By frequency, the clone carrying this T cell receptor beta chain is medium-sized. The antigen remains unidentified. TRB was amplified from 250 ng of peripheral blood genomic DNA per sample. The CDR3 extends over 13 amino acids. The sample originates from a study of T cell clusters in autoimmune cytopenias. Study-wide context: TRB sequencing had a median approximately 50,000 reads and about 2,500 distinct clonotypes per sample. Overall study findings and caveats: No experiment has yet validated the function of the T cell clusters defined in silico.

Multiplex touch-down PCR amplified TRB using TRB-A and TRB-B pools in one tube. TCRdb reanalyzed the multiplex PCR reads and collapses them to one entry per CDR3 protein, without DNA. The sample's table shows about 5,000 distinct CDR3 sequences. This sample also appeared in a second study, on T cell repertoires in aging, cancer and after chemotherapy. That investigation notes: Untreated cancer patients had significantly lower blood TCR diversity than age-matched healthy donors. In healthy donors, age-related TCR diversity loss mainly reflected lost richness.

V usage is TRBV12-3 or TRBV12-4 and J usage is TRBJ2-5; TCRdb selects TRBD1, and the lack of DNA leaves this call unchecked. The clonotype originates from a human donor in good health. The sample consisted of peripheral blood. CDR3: CASSGQGRETQYF.